The 22 T cell receptor beta chains presented below share a single source sample, sequenced in a study of HIV-infected patients and healthy controls. Alpha and beta constant-region primers primed reverse transcription of 500 to 550 ng RNA. Each of the alpha and beta chains got its own library through chain-specific third strand synthesis with indices. Each CDR3 protein gets one entry after TCRdb re-called the 5' RACE reads with MiXCR. The profile covers about 18,000 distinct CDR3 sequences, with 8.5% appearing a single time and 21% taken by the ten largest. Follow-up blood was drawn about 14 weeks, roughly three months, after antiretroviral therapy began. The repertoire came from unfractionated whole blood and reflected all unsorted peripheral T cells. The sample was blood, taken during antiretroviral therapy. These TCRs come from an adult with HIV infection.

This clonotype occurred many times. This chain links TRBV5-1 with TRBJ2-2; TRBD2 matches 7 bases. V shed 6 bases, J shed 5 bases, and the junction held 7 bases outside the gene matches. Germline V gives CDR1 SGHRS, CDR2 YFSETQ. The length of the CDR3 is 14 residues. In DNA, the CDR3 is TGCGCCAGCACCCCCGGGGAGGGGACCGGGGAGCTGTTTTTT. Its protein product is CASTPGEGTGELFF.

This clonotype was observed at least ten times. This chain links TRBV3-1 with TRBJ1-4, with D possibly TRBD1 on 5 matching bases. The CDR3 sequence is 14 residues long. V lost 4 bases, J lost 6 bases, and 12 bases lay in between. Germline V lookup: CDR1 LGHDT, CDR2 YNNKEL (reference sequence). Written as DNA, the CDR3 is TGTGCCAGCAGCCTTGGGGGGGAGGATGAAAAACTGTTTTTT. Translation gives CASSLGGEDEKLFF.

This clonotype occurred a few times. The gene calls are TRBV18 and TRBJ2-5, with a weak D call TRBD2 (5 bases). This CDR3 region has 13 residues. Per germline, CDR1 KGHSH and CDR2 LQKENI. Trimming left V 2 bases short and J 5 bases short, with 9 bases between. This CDR3 is CASSPGGRETQYF. DNA for the CDR3: TGTGCCAGCTCACCAGGAGGACGGGAGACCCAGTACTTC.

The chain employs TRBV20-1 and TRBJ1-5; D unresolved. Germline V gives CDR1 DFQATT, CDR2 SNEGSKA (reference sequence). Trimming shortened V by 1 base and J by 5 bases, and 15 bases separated the two germline ends. This CDR3 region has 15 residues. CDR3 DNA sequence: TGCAGTGCTAGAGTTGGAACAGTAAGTCATCAGCCCCAGCATTTT. Translating gives CSARVGTVSHQPQHF.

This clonotype was recorded many times. The rearrangement joins TRBV28 to TRBJ1-5, with 8 bases aligning to TRBD1. Germline V gene lookup returns CDR1 MDHEN and CDR2 SYDVKM. After removal of 5 bases from V and 2 bases from J, the junction contained 5 bases not matched to a gene. The CDR3 runs 15 residues. The CDR3 region has the DNA TGTGCCAGCAGTCAGACAGGGGCAGGCAATCAGCCCCAGCATTTT. This gives the protein CASSQTGAGNQPQHF. Looking up the rest from reference TRBV28 and TRBJ1-5 gives the full variable domain: DVKVTQSSRYLVKRTGEKVFLECVQDMDHENMFWYRQDPGLGLRLIYFSYDVKMKEKGDIPEGYSVSREKKERFSLILESASTNQTSMYLCASSQTGAGNQPQHFGDGTRLSIL.

This clonotype was seen a handful of times. This chain connects TRBV4-1 to TRBJ2-7; TRBD1 is a possible D gene (5 bases). V was pared by 2 bases and J by 3 bases, with 11 bases between. Germline V CDR1 and CDR2: MGHRA, YSYEKL. The CDR3 length is 14 residues. In DNA, the CDR3 is TGCGCCAGCAGCCAAACGCAGGGCGACTACGAGCAGTACTTC. Protein sequence: CASSQTQGDYEQYF.

This clonotype is classed as medium-sized. The chain carries TRBV6-5 and TRBJ1-1, with TRBD1 identical over 10 bases. The germline CDR1 and CDR2 sequences are MNHEY and SVGAGI. Trimming removed 6 bases from V and 6 bases from J; junction bases left unmatched: 4. The CDR3 loop spans 13 amino acids. The CDR3 sequence: CASRGTGAAEAFF. The DNA for the CDR3 is TGTGCCAGCAGGGGGACAGGGGCGGCTGAAGCTTTCTTT.

This clonotype has at least ten counts. V usage is TRBV27 and J usage is TRBJ2-2; TRBD2 agrees at 8 bases. With V trimmed by 0 bases and J by 7 bases, 7 bases remained unmatched. Per germline, CDR1 MNHEY and CDR2 SMNVEV (reference sequence). The CDR3 consists of 16 residues. The CDR3 loop is CASSLSSAGVVGELFF. The CDR3 nucleotides are TGTGCCAGCAGTTTATCGTCAGCGGGGGTCGTCGGGGAGCTGTTTTTT.

This clonotype is classed as medium-sized. The rearrangement joins TRBV6-6 to TRBJ1-1, with D tentatively TRBD1 (5 bases). The V gene's germline CDR1 is MNHNY and CDR2 SVGAGI (reference sequence). This CDR3 comprises 12 residues. The germline V and J ends were trimmed by 8 bases and 4 bases, with 11 bases remaining between them. The CDR3 is CASHRQATEAFF. In nucleotides, the CDR3 is TGTGCCAGCCACAGGCAAGCCACTGAAGCTTTCTTT.

This clonotype was detected many times. V usage is TRBV6-1 and J usage is TRBJ1-5; TRBD1 might be the D (5 bases). The germline V and J ends were trimmed by 5 bases and 5 bases, with 10 bases remaining between them. CDR3 length: 13 residues. From germline, CDR1 is MNHNS and CDR2 SASEGT. The DNA for the CDR3 is TGTGCCAGCAGTCCCACGGGGGATCAGCCCCAGCATTTT. This sequence encodes CASSPTGDQPQHF.

This clonotype was seen many times. The chain recombines TRBV12-3 or TRBV12-4 with TRBJ1-5; D is undetermined. V lost 5 bases and J 6 bases, leaving 14 bases between the germline ends. The CDR3 consists of 14 residues. In nucleotides, the CDR3 is TGTGCCAGCAGTGGACTGATCGGGGTTCAGCCCCAGCATTTT. Translating it yields CASSGLIGVQPQHF.

The chain has TRBV13 and TRBJ1-3; possible D gene TRBD1, 5 bases. CDR3 length equals 15 residues. The V gene's germline CDR1 is PRHDT and CDR2 FYEKMQ (reference sequence). V shed 6 bases and J shed 4 bases, with 16 bases lying between them. CDR3 sequence reads: CASSLDSVDGNTIYF. The CDR3 coding sequence is TGTGCCAGCAGTCTCGACAGCGTGGACGGAAACACCATATATTTT.

This clonotype was recorded many times. The rearrangement links TRBV6-6 to TRBJ1-5, with TRBD1 identical over 8 bases. J gave up 0 bases and V 7 bases, and 14 bases lay outside the gene matches. There are 18 residues in the CDR3. The germline V gene encodes CDR1 MNHNY and CDR2 SVGAGI (reference sequence). CDR3 DNA: TGTGCCAGCACTCCGACAGGGGCGATGACTTATAGCAATCAGCCCCAGCATTTT. Its translation: CASTPTGAMTYSNQPQHF.

The chain is built from TRBV7-2 and TRBJ1-3, with D uncertain. The CDR3 totals 15 residues. Germline-derived CDR1 and CDR2 are SGHTA and FQGNSA. V lost 2 bases and J lost 0, with 8 bases in between. The CDR3 reads CASSLIPSSGNTIYF. The CDR3 DNA is TGTGCCAGCAGCTTAATACCTAGCTCTGGAAACACCATATATTTT.

This clonotype was detected many times. V and J are TRBV10-2 and TRBJ1-4; TRBD1 aligns across 7 bases. The CDR3 sequence is 19 residues long. CDR1 and CDR2 (germline): WSHSY, SAAADI. V lost 2 bases and J lost 5; bases outside the gene matches: 17. The CDR3 loop is CASSERQGSASTENEKLFF. In DNA, the CDR3 is TGCGCCAGCAGTGAGCGACAGGGATCGGCCTCTACGGAGAATGAAAAACTGTTTTTT.

This clonotype was recorded at least ten times. This chain uses TRBV7-3 with TRBJ1-1, with D possibly TRBD1 on 5 matching bases. CDR1 and CDR2 from the germline V gene are SGHTA and FQGTGA. The CDR3 totals 15 residues. With 5 bases removed from V and 6 bases from J, the gap between germline ends came to 19 bases. CDR3 bases: TGTGCCAGCAGCCAGAGTCCAGGGAACGGGGCTGAAGCTTTCTTT. This translates into CASSQSPGNGAEAFF.

This clonotype was seen at least ten times. The V call is TRBV12-3 or TRBV12-4, the J call TRBJ2-2; D is perhaps TRBD2 (6 bases). The CDR3 is 13 residues long. V lost 5 bases and J lost 4, with 8 bases in between. The CDR3 DNA is TGTGCCAGCAGTCCGCGGGGCACCGGGGAGCTGTTTTTT. It translates to CASSPRGTGELFF.

Ten or more counts support this clonotype. The V call is TRBV12-3 or TRBV12-4, the J call TRBJ1-3; D call uncertain. The CDR3 is 13 residues long. Deletions cut 5 bases from V and 0 bases from J, with 5 bases between. Written as DNA, the CDR3 is TGTGCCAGCAGTCAAGGCTCTGGAAACACCATATATTTT. Translated, it gives CASSQGSGNTIYF.

This clonotype was counted at least ten times. The rearrangement joins TRBV5-1 to TRBJ1-1, with unresolved D. V lost 1 base to trimming and J lost 1 base, with 11 bases between them. The CDR3 runs 15 residues. Germline lookup yields CDR1 SGHRS and CDR2 YFSETQ. CDR3 in DNA: TGCGCCAGCAGCTTGTCGGGCAGCGAGAACACTGAAGCTTTCTTT. Translating gives CASSLSGSENTEAFF. The whole variable domain, remainder taken from reference TRBV5-1 and TRBJ1-1, is KAGVTQTPRYLIKTRGQQVTLSCSPISGHRSVSWYQQTPGQGLQFLFEYFSETQRNKGNFPGRFSGRQFSNSRSEMNVSTLELGDSALYLCASSLSGSENTEAFFGQGTRLTVV.

This clonotype was counted many times. The chain links TRBV14 to TRBJ1-1; D is perhaps TRBD1 (5 bases). From germline, CDR1 is SGHDN and CDR2 FVKESK. Between the trimmed V and J ends, which lost 4 bases and 1 base, there was a span of 13 bases. There are 15 residues in the CDR3. The CDR3 loop is CASSPQGRGNTEAFF. In nucleotides, the CDR3 is TGTGCCAGCAGCCCTCAAGGGAGGGGGAACACTGAAGCTTTCTTT.

This clonotype was seen at least ten times. The rearrangement uses TRBV12-3 or TRBV12-4 and TRBJ1-2, with D perhaps matching TRBD1 (5 bases). V lost 2 bases and J lost 3, with 10 bases in between. The CDR3 extends over 14 amino acids. In nucleotides, the CDR3 is TGTGCCAGCAGTTTATCGGGGCCTGACTATGGCTACACCTTC. Its translation is CASSLSGPDYGYTF.

In its sample, this clonotype was seen many times. This chain joins TRBV11-2 and TRBJ2-4; possible D gene TRBD2, 5 bases. The CDR3 has 13 amino acids. Germline CDR1 is SGHAT and CDR2 is FQNNGV. The V end was cut by 3 bases, the J end by 11 bases, with 14 bases between. Written as DNA, the CDR3 is TGTGCCAGCAGCTTTGGCTTTGAGGGTCTTCAGTACTTC. The encoded protein is CASSFGFEGLQYF.